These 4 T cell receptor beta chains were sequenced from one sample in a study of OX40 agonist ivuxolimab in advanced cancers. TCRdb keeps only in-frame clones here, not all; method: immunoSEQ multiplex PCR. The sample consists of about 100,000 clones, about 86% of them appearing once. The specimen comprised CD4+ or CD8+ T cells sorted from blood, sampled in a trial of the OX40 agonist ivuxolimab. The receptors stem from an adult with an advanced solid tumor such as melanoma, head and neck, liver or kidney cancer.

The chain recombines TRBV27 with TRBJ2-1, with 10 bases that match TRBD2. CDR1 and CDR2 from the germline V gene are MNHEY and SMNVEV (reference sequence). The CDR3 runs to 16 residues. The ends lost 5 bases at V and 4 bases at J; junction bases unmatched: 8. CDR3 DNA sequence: TGTGCCAGCAGTCCAATAGCGGGAGGCCTTTACAATGAGCAGTTCTTC. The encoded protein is CASSPIAGGLYNEQFF.

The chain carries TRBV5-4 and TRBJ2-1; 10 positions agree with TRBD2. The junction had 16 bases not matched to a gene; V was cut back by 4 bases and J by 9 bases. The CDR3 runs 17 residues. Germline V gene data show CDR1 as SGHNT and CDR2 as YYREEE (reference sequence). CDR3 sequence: CASSVAPSGGAQGEQFF. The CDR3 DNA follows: TGTGCCAGCAGCGTGGCCCCCAGCGGGGGGGCTCAGGGTGAGCAGTTCTTC.

This CDR3 is CASSIPTGSSNQPQHF. In DNA form, the CDR3 reads TGTGCCAGTAGTATACCCACAGGGTCGAGCAATCAGCCCCAGCATTTT. The chain links TRBV19 to TRBJ1-5; D is possibly TRBD1 (6 bases). The germline V gene has CDR1 LNHDA and CDR2 SQIVND (reference sequence). V was shortened by 2 bases and J by 1 base, with 12 bases between the two germline ends. This CDR3 is built from 16 residues.

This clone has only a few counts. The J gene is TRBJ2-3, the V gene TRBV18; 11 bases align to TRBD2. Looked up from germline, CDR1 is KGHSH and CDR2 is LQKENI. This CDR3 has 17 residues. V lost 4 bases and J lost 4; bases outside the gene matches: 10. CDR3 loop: CASSLQLAGEGSDTQYF. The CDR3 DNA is TGTGCCAGCTCACTTCAACTAGCGGGAGAGGGGTCAGATACGCAGTATTTT. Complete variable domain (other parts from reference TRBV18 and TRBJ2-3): NAGVMQNPRHLVRRRGQEARLRCSPMKGHSHVYWYRQLPEEGLKFMVYLQKENIIDESGMPKERFSAEFPKEGPSILRIQQVVRGDSAAYFCASSLQLAGEGSDTQYFGPGTRLTVL.